This T cell receptor beta chain originates from a study of shared clonotypes between healthy human individuals. General observations from the study: The four-donor shared clonotypes exceeded non-shared clonotypes in generation probability, with non-shared ones scoring lower.

CD45RA-negative memory and CD45RA+ naive subsets were split from the CD4+ cells. V was pared by 2 bases and J by 11 bases, with 18 bases between. The CDR3 spans 14 residues. Germline CDR1 and CDR2: SGHTA and FQGNSA. Per sorted-subset replicate PCR, input was roughly 220 ng DNA, representing about 30,000 T cell genomes. Under the authors' procedure: ImmunoSEQ junction-only sequences lacked quality scores, so their filtering differed. Repertoires were generated with immunoSEQ multiplex PCR, while TCRdb's copy carries only in-frame clones and drops some. The D gene and trimming were derived from the DNA, and the V and J assignments and clone size from that table. Among under 850,000 clones listed, approximately 77% were seen once. This clone was observed a few times. Antigen specificity is unknown.

The source material was memory CD4+ T cells sorted from blood. Subset defined: CD45RA-negative fraction. This receptor was identified in a young woman in good health. This chain joins TRBV7-2 and TRBJ1-1; tentative D call: TRBD1 (6 bases). The CDR3 loop is CASSLSIRGRKAFF. CDR3 sequence (DNA): TGTGCCAGCAGCTTATCTATTCGGGGGCGAAAGGCTTTCTTT.